The rows below give T cell receptor beta chains drawn from one sample of a study of shared clonotypes between healthy human individuals. Libraries were prepared by immunoSEQ multiplex PCR; TCRdb keeps only in-frame clonotypes and omits some of them. This sample has 1.6 million or so clones, with roughly 96% found just once. The sample taken for sequencing was naive CD4+ T cells sorted from blood. These receptors all stem from a man aged 25 to 45 in good health. Each CDR3 is given with its conserved first and last residue. D genes are given only for firm matches. Part of the rows lack a size; the others show once, few, many or a class for expanded clones.

cdr3_nt,cdr3_aa,v_call,clone_size,j_call,d_call
TGTGCCAGTAGTATGTCAAGGGCAAGCTCCGAGCAGTACTTC,CASSMSRASSEQYF,TRBV19,.,TRBJ2-7,.
TGCGCCAGCAGCCTCGAGTATCAAGAGACCCAGTACTTC,CASSLEYQETQYF,TRBV5-1,.,TRBJ2-5,.
TGCAGTGCCGGGAGGGGGACTGAAGCTTTCTTT,CSAGRGTEAFF,TRBV20-1,.,TRBJ1-1,.
TGTGCCAGCAGCCACCCCGGGGGACAGGGGGCAGAGACCCAGTACTTC,CASSHPGGQGAETQYF,TRBV4-2,.,TRBJ2-5,TRBD1
TGTGCCAGCAGCCCCTATCCGGGACTAGCGTACCAGACCCAGTACTTC,CASSPYPGLAYQTQYF,TRBV7-2,.,TRBJ2-5,TRBD2
TGTGCCAGCAGTTACTCTTCTGGGACAGAAGGCTACACCTTC,CASSYSSGTEGYTF,TRBV6-5,.,TRBJ1-2,TRBD1
TGTGCCAGCAGCTTGGTCAAGGGACCCTCCTACGAGCAGTACTTC,CASSLVKGPSYEQYF,TRBV7-2,.,TRBJ2-7,.
TGCGCCAGCAGCCCAACAGGGGGCAAGATCTACGAGCAGTACTTC,CASSPTGGKIYEQYF,TRBV5-1,.,TRBJ2-7,TRBD1
TGTGCCAGCAGCGTTTCCGGGACTAGCGGGAGTTGGGAGCAGTTCTTC,CASSVSGTSGSWEQFF,TRBV9,.,TRBJ2-1,TRBD2
TGCAGTGCCCTAGGTGACACTGAAGCTTTCTTT,CSALGDTEAFF,TRBV20-1,.,TRBJ1-1,.
TGTGCCAGCAGCCTACAGGGGCAATGGCCTAATACGCAGTATTTT,CASSLQGQWPNTQYF,TRBV6-1,.,TRBJ2-3,TRBD1
TGTGCCACCTACCACCGGACTAGCGGGAGCACAGATACGCAGTATTTT,CATYHRTSGSTDTQYF,TRBV2,.,TRBJ2-3,TRBD2
TGTGCCAGCAACAACGGGGGGAAAGAGACCCAGTACTTC,CASNNGGKETQYF,TRBV2,once,TRBJ2-5,TRBD2
TGCGCCAGCAGCTCCTCATTCGCGGGAGAAGTGTATGAGCAGTTCTTC,CASSSSFAGEVYEQFF,TRBV5-1,.,TRBJ2-1,TRBD2
TGTGCCAGCAGCTCACCTAACAGGGAGGGCACTGAAGCTTTCTTT,CASSSPNREGTEAFF,TRBV7-2,.,TRBJ1-1,.
TGTGCCAGCAGCTTGGGGGGATTCACTAGAAGCACAGATACGCAGTATTTT,CASSLGGFTRSTDTQYF,TRBV11-2,.,TRBJ2-3,.
TGTGCCACAGCGACTAGCGGAGCCAATGAGCAGTTCTTC,CATATSGANEQFF,TRBV10-3,.,TRBJ2-1,TRBD2
TGTGCCAGCAGCCAAGATTTTTGGGAGACCCAGTACTTC,CASSQDFWETQYF,TRBV14,.,TRBJ2-5,.
TGTGCCAGCAGTTTAAGCGGGGGGCGGGTCACAGATACGCAGTATTTT,CASSLSGGRVTDTQYF,TRBV27,.,TRBJ2-3,TRBD2
TGTGCCAGCAGTGAGGACGGAGGATATGGCTACACCTTC,CASSEDGGYGYTF,TRBV6-1,.,TRBJ1-2,.
TGTGCCAGCAGCCCGGGGATAGCGGGAGCTTTTAGGTCCTACAATGAGCAGTTCTTC,CASSPGIAGAFRSYNEQFF,TRBV5-4,.,TRBJ2-1,TRBD2
TGTGCCATCAGTGACTCTCAAAGCATTCAGTACTTC,CAISDSQSIQYF,TRBV10-3,once,TRBJ2-4,.
TGTGCCAGCAGTTCTGGGCACATGGGGTACTATGGCTACACCTTC,CASSSGHMGYYGYTF,TRBV28,.,TRBJ1-2,.
TGCAGCGTTGAGGTACTAGGGGCTGATGAAAAACTGTTTTTT,CSVEVLGADEKLFF,TRBV29-1,.,TRBJ1-4,.
TGTGCCAGCAGCCAAGACAGGGGGCTCGTCACCGGGGAGCTGTTTTTT,CASSQDRGLVTGELFF,TRBV14,.,TRBJ2-2,TRBD1
TGTGCCAGCAGGTACGACAGGGTGGGGACTAGCGGCGAGCAGTACTTC,CASRYDRVGTSGEQYF,TRBV2,.,TRBJ2-7,TRBD2
TGTGCCAGCAGCAGTAGCGGGAGAACTACCTACGAGCAGTACTTC,CASSSSGRTTYEQYF,TRBV5-4,.,TRBJ2-7,TRBD2
TGTGCCAGCAGCCAAGAAAGGACTAGCGGTAACAATGAGCAGTTCTTC,CASSQERTSGNNEQFF,TRBV7-6,few,TRBJ2-1,TRBD2
TGTGCCAGCAGGCGAGACGGGGTCGTTTTCTACGAGCAGTACTTC,CASRRDGVVFYEQYF,TRBV2,.,TRBJ2-7,.
TGTGCCAGCCAGGTGGGACAGGGACCATACGAGCAGTACTTC,CASQVGQGPYEQYF,TRBV6-5,.,TRBJ2-7,TRBD1
TGCAGCGTTGGTGGGACAGGGGGCCCCGCCGGGGAGCTGTTTTTT,CSVGGTGGPAGELFF,TRBV29-1,.,TRBJ2-2,TRBD1
TGCGCCAGCAGTTCCACCGGGACAGGGGTATACGAGCAGTACTTC,CASSSTGTGVYEQYF,TRBV5-1,.,TRBJ2-7,TRBD1
TGTGCCAGCAGTTTTCAGGTCTCCTCCTACGAGCAGTACTTC,CASSFQVSSYEQYF,TRBV28,.,TRBJ2-7,.
TGTGCCAGCAGTCAGACAGGGTTGGGGGAGACCCAGTACTTC,CASSQTGLGETQYF,TRBV7-9,.,TRBJ2-5,TRBD1
TGTGCCAGCAGGGCCACATTTTACGAGCAGTACTTC,CASRATFYEQYF,TRBV2,.,TRBJ2-7,.
TGTGCCAGCAGTGAATCTGGGGGCGATGAGCAGTTCTTC,CASSESGGDEQFF,TRBV25-1,.,TRBJ2-1,.
TGCAGCGTCAATAAGGGGGCCAGGGGGCACGAGCAGTACTTC,CSVNKGARGHEQYF,TRBV29-1,.,TRBJ2-7,TRBD1
TGTGCCAGCAGCCCAAGACTCGGCCCCTACGAGCAGTACTTC,CASSPRLGPYEQYF,TRBV9,.,TRBJ2-7,.
TGTGCCAGCACCTCTGTCCCCGGGACTAGCGGACTCTACGAGCAGTACTTC,CASTSVPGTSGLYEQYF,TRBV28,.,TRBJ2-7,TRBD2
TGTGCCAGCAGCTTAGCGAACGGGAGGGCGGGGGAGACCCAGTACTTC,CASSLANGRAGETQYF,TRBV7-6,.,TRBJ2-5,TRBD2
TGTGCCTGGAGTGTAGCGGGAAATCAGCCCCAGCATTTT,CAWSVAGNQPQHF,TRBV30,.,TRBJ1-5,.
TGTGCCAGTAGTCCAGGGGGCTACACCGGGGAGCTGTTTTTT,CASSPGGYTGELFF,TRBV19,once,TRBJ2-2,TRBD1
TGTGCCAGCAGTTTGTTCAGGGGGAAGGATGGCTACACCTTC,CASSLFRGKDGYTF,TRBV28,.,TRBJ1-2,TRBD1
TGTGCCAGCAGCTTAGGGGGGGCCTTGAACACTGAAGCTTTCTTT,CASSLGGALNTEAFF,TRBV11-2,.,TRBJ1-1,.
TGTGCCACCAGCTCGGGGAAGAGCACAGATACGCAGTATTTT,CATSSGKSTDTQYF,TRBV15,.,TRBJ2-3,.
TGCGCCAGCAGCTTGACAGGCATAATCTACGAGCAGTACTTC,CASSLTGIIYEQYF,TRBV5-1,.,TRBJ2-7,.
TGTGCCAGCAGCGTAATGTGGGCGTCCGGGGCCAACGTCCTGACTTTC,CASSVMWASGANVLTF,TRBV7-9,once,TRBJ2-6,.
TGTGCCAGCAGTACCCAGGAGGGAGGCTACACCTTC,CASSTQEGGYTF,TRBV28,.,TRBJ1-2,.
TGCGCCAGCAGTTGGACAGGAGGGGCCTACGAGCAGTACTTC,CASSWTGGAYEQYF,TRBV5-1,.,TRBJ2-7,.
TGTGCCTGGAGTCCCCCGGGACAGGGGGCGAAAAGCTATGGCTACACCTTC,CAWSPPGQGAKSYGYTF,TRBV30,.,TRBJ1-2,TRBD1
TGCGCCAGCAGCCAAGTTGCCCTAGTCGACAATGAGCAGTTCTTC,CASSQVALVDNEQFF,TRBV4-3,.,TRBJ2-1,.
TGTGCCAGCAGCTTAAATAGCAGGGGGCTGGAGACCCAGTACTTC,CASSLNSRGLETQYF,TRBV7-2,.,TRBJ2-5,TRBD1
TGTGCCAGCAGGACGGGACAGGGGGCGAGTTATACCGGGGAGCTGTTTTTT,CASRTGQGASYTGELFF,TRBV7-2,.,TRBJ2-2,TRBD1
TGTGCCAGCAGTGAGTACAGGTCTAGCTCCTACGAGCAGTACTTC,CASSEYRSSSYEQYF,TRBV6-1,.,TRBJ2-7,.
TGCGCCAGCAGCCGCGACTTGAAAAACAGGGACATTCAGTACTTC,CASSRDLKNRDIQYF,TRBV4-3,once,TRBJ2-4,.